Listed below are T cell receptor beta chains from one sample, sequenced in a study of OX40 agonist ivuxolimab in advanced cancers. Profiling relied on immunoSEQ multiplex PCR, and the TCRdb table lists in-frame clones only, not all of them. The sample holds about 40,000 clones, 70% to 90% seen once. The sequencing here drew on CD4+ or CD8+ T cells sorted from blood, taken in a trial of the OX40 agonist ivuxolimab. All receptors come from an adult with an advanced solid tumor such as melanoma, head and neck, liver or kidney cancer. Both conserved end residues are part of each CDR3. A D gene is named only where the DNA matches it firmly. A clone size is listed for some rows: how often the clone was seen (once, few, many), or a class if it is expanded.

j_call	clone_size	d_call	v_call	cdr3_aa	cdr3_nt
TRBJ2-7	NA	NA	TRBV5-6	CASSLSYLLHEQYF	TGTGCCAGCAGCCTCTCATACCTACTCCACGAGCAGTACTTC
TRBJ1-6	NA	TRBD1	TRBV29-1	CSAMTGRLGSPLHF	TGCAGCGCCATGACAGGGAGGCTGGGTTCACCCCTCCACTTT
TRBJ1-4	NA	NA	TRBV10-2	CASSEPAEDQRVFF	TGCGCCAGCAGTGAGCCAGCGGAGGACCAGAGGGTGTTTTTT
TRBJ2-2	NA	TRBD1	TRBV25-1	CASSTDRGNANTGELFF	TGTGCCAGCAGTACAGACAGGGGGAACGCGAACACCGGGGAGCTGTTTTTT
TRBJ2-2	NA	TRBD2	TRBV12-5	CASGYSSGGYTGELFF	TGTGCTAGTGGGTACTCTAGCGGGGGATATACCGGGGAGCTGTTTTTT
TRBJ1-1	NA	NA	TRBV7-3	CASSPTVNTEAFF	TGCGCCAGCAGCCCGACAGTGAACACTGAAGCTTTCTTT
TRBJ2-2	NA	NA	TRBV29-1	CSVEENQGSGELFF	TGCAGCGTTGAAGAAAACCAGGGAAGCGGGGAGCTGTTTTTT
TRBJ2-1	NA	TRBD2	TRBV5-4	CASSLLSGGYNEQFF	TGTGCCAGCAGCTTGCTTAGCGGGGGTTACAATGAGCAGTTCTTC
TRBJ1-5	NA	NA	TRBV23-1	CASSQSGWDCDQPQHF	TGCGCCAGCAGTCAATCGGGATGGGACTGCGATCAGCCCCAGCATTTT
TRBJ2-1	once	NA	TRBV25-1	CASSEWGSFSYNEQFF	TGTGCCAGCAGTGAATGGGGGAGTTTCTCCTACAATGAGCAGTTCTTC
TRBJ2-1	NA	TRBD2	TRBV7-2	CASSLLRGVYNEQFF	TGTGCCAGCAGCTTACTACGGGGGGTCTACAATGAGCAGTTCTTC
TRBJ1-2	NA	TRBD1	TRBV10-3	CAIKRDREYGYTF	TGTGCCATCAAAAGGGACAGGGAATATGGCTACACCTTC
TRBJ2-2	NA	NA	TRBV11-3	CASSSDASNTGELFF	TGTGCCAGCAGCTCGGACGCTTCGAACACCGGGGAGCTGTTTTTT
TRBJ2-3	NA	NA	TRBV5-6	CASSVTGGLSTDTQYF	TGTGCCAGCAGCGTTACAGGAGGGCTCTCCACAGATACGCAGTATTTT
TRBJ1-1	NA	NA	TRBV7-9	CASSPWERNTEAFF	TGTGCCAGCAGCCCCTGGGAGAGGAACACTGAAGCTTTCTTT
TRBJ2-3	NA	TRBD1	TRBV11-2	CASSLVQGAQTQYF	TGTGCCAGCAGCTTAGTACAGGGGGCGCAAACGCAGTATTTT
TRBJ1-2	NA	NA	TRBV29-1	CSVDVLDGGAGGYTF	TGCAGCGTTGACGTGTTGGATGGGGGGGCTGGTGGCTACACCTTC
TRBJ1-2	NA	NA	TRBV29-1	CSVVGEGGYTF	TGCAGCGTTGTGGGGGAGGGTGGCTACACCTTC
TRBJ2-7	NA	TRBD1	TRBV4-1	CASSQAQGVSDEQYF	TGCGCCAGCAGCCAAGCCCAGGGGGTTAGCGACGAGCAGTACTTC
TRBJ2-5	NA	TRBD2	TRBV7-6	CASSSPILAGLETQYF	TGTGCCAGCAGCTCTCCAATACTAGCGGGGTTGGAGACCCAGTACTTC
TRBJ2-2	NA	NA	TRBV7-2	CASSLTGELFF	TGTGCCAGCAGCCTCACCGGGGAGCTGTTTTTT
TRBJ2-5	NA	NA	TRBV4-1	CASSPRTEETQYF	TGCGCCAGCAGCCCCAGGACTGAAGAGACCCAGTACTTC
TRBJ1-2	once	NA	TRBV7-9	CASTGGGEYGYTF	TGTGCCAGCACCGGCGGGGGGGAGTATGGCTACACCTTC
TRBJ2-7	NA	NA	TRBV29-1	CSVDGQNYEQYF	TGCAGCGTTGACGGCCAGAACTACGAGCAGTACTTC
TRBJ2-2	NA	NA	TRBV6-1	CASRGEIGELFF	TGTGCCAGCAGGGGAGAGATCGGGGAGCTGTTTTTT
TRBJ1-1	NA	TRBD1	TRBV2	CASSGGQGANWAFF	TGTGCCAGCAGTGGAGGACAGGGGGCGAATTGGGCTTTCTTT
TRBJ1-2	NA	NA	TRBV6-5	CASSYSKRDGDYGYTF	TGTGCCAGCAGTTACTCGAAGAGGGACGGTGACTATGGCTACACCTTC
TRBJ1-5	once	NA	TRBV13	CASSSGLGGQPQHF	TGTGCCAGCAGCTCTGGATTGGGGGGTCAGCCCCAGCATTTT